This is a list of T cell receptor beta chains from one sample in a study of T cells in Graves' hyperthyroidism and ophthalmopathy. TCRdb reprocessed the multiplex PCR reads via MiXCR and lists one record per CDR3 protein. The sample records roughly 740,000 distinct CDR3 sequences, about 17% being singletons. Specimen: blood. All receptors come from a young man with Graves' hyperthyroidism. CDR3s include the opening cysteine and the closing phenylalanine or tryptophan.

CDR3 length: 20; V gene: TRBV7-9; J gene: TRBJ2-7; CDR3 protein: CASSLAVLGRTRVGSYEQYF
CDR3 length: 12; V gene: TRBV19; J gene: TRBJ2-1; CDR3 protein: CASSILGGEQFF
CDR3 length: 13; V gene: TRBV29-1; J gene: TRBJ2-7; CDR3 protein: CSYYTGESYEQYF
CDR3 length: 17; V gene: TRBV7-9; J gene: TRBJ2-1; CDR3 protein: CASSSNTGTSGYNEQFF
CDR3 length: 14; V gene: TRBV28; J gene: TRBJ1-4; CDR3 protein: CASSRGRYSEKLFF
CDR3 length: 13; V gene: TRBV28; J gene: TRBJ2-3; CDR3 protein: CASSQPSTDTQYF
CDR3 length: 14; V gene: TRBV20-1; J gene: TRBJ2-7; CDR3 protein: CSARPEWEKNEQYF
CDR3 length: 14; V gene: TRBV9; J gene: TRBJ2-1; CDR3 protein: CASSVKTTNNEQFF
CDR3 length: 15; V gene: TRBV20-1; J gene: TRBJ2-2; CDR3 protein: CAGGSGATNTGELFF
CDR3 length: 16; V gene: TRBV7-9; J gene: TRBJ2-7; CDR3 protein: CASSLGGVGSPYEQYF
CDR3 length: 15; V gene: TRBV28; J gene: TRBJ2-3; CDR3 protein: CASSLGGRGADTQYF
CDR3 length: 16; V gene: TRBV5-1; J gene: TRBJ2-3; CDR3 protein: CASSTGTAHSTDTQYF
CDR3 length: 18; V gene: TRBV11-2; J gene: TRBJ2-1; CDR3 protein: CASSPRGGGVSSYNEQFF
CDR3 length: 16; V gene: TRBV20-1; J gene: TRBJ2-1; CDR3 protein: CSARGPRTGVYNEQFF
CDR3 length: 14; V gene: TRBV3-1; J gene: TRBJ1-1; CDR3 protein: CASSQRTGNTEAFF
CDR3 length: 14; V gene: TRBV19; J gene: TRBJ2-7; CDR3 protein: CASSIGSPSYEQYF
CDR3 length: 13; V gene: TRBV30; J gene: TRBJ1-4; CDR3 protein: CAWSVQGGEKLFF
CDR3 length: 14; V gene: TRBV18; J gene: TRBJ1-5; CDR3 protein: CASSLWGREPPQHF
CDR3 length: 16; V gene: TRBV27; J gene: TRBJ2-7; CDR3 protein: CASSLRSGTGPYEQYF
CDR3 length: 15; V gene: TRBV20-1; J gene: TRBJ2-1; CDR3 protein: CSARDPGQGSNEQFF
CDR3 length: 15; V gene: TRBV12-3/TRBV12-4; J gene: TRBJ2-7; CDR3 protein: CASSPDPTSSYEQYF
CDR3 length: 17; V gene: TRBV19; J gene: TRBJ2-1; CDR3 protein: CASSTKTGFISYNEQFF
CDR3 length: 13; V gene: TRBV28; J gene: TRBJ2-3; CDR3 protein: CASSYDRVDTQYF
CDR3 length: 15; V gene: TRBV30; J gene: TRBJ2-1; CDR3 protein: CAWSVTGSSYNEQFF
CDR3 length: 15; V gene: TRBV6-5; J gene: TRBJ1-2; CDR3 protein: CASSYFRTGGYGYTF
CDR3 length: 14; V gene: TRBV10-3; J gene: TRBJ2-7; CDR3 protein: CAISPGDTSYEQYF
CDR3 length: 13; V gene: TRBV7-2; J gene: TRBJ1-5; CDR3 protein: CASSPTWGQPQHF
CDR3 length: 15; V gene: TRBV7-9; J gene: TRBJ2-3; CDR3 protein: CASSPPGQGADTQYF